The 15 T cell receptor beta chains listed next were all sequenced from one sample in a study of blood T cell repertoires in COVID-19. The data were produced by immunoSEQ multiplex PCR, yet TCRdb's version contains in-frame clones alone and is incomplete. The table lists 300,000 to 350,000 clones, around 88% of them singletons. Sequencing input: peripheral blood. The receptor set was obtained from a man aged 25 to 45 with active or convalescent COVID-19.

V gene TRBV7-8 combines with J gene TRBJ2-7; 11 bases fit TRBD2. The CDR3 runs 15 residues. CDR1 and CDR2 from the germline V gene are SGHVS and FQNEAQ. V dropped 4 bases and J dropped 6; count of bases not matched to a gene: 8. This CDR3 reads CASSSPVSGRAEQYF. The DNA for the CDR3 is TGTGCCAGCAGCTCCCCGGTTAGCGGGAGGGCCGAGCAGTACTTC.

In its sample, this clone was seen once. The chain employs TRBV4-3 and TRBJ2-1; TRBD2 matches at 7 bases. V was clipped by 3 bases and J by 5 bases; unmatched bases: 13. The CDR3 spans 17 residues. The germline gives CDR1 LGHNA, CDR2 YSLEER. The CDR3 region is CASSHSLVGGKNNEQFF. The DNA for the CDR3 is TGCGCCAGCAGCCATTCCCTGGTCGGGGGGAAGAACAATGAGCAGTTCTTC.

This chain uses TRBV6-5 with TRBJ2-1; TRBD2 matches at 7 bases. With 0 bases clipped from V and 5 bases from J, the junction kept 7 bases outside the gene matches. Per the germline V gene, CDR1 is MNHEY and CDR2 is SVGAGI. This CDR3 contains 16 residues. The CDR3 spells CASSYSSRGGHNEQFF. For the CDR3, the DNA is TGTGCCAGCAGTTACTCCTCTAGGGGAGGGCACAATGAGCAGTTCTTC.

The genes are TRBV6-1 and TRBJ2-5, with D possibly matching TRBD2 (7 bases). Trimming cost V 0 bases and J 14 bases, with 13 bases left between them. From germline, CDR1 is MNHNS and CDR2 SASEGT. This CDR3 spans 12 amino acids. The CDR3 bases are TGTGCCAGCAGTGAAGCAGGCGGGGGCCACTACTTC. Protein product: CASSEAGGGHYF.

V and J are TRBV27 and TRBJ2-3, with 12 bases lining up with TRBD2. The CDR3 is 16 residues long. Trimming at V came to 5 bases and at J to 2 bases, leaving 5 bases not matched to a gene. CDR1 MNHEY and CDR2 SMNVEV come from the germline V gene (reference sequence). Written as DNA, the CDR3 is TGTGCCAGCAGTCCCCTAGCGGGGGGGCCCACAGATACGCAGTATTTT. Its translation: CASSPLAGGPTDTQYF.

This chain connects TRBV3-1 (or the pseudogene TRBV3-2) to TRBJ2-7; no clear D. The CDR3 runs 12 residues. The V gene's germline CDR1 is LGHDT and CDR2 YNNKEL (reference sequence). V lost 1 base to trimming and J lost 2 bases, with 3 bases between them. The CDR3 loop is CASSQAAYEQYF. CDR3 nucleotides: TGTGCCAGCAGCCAAGCAGCCTACGAGCAGTACTTC.

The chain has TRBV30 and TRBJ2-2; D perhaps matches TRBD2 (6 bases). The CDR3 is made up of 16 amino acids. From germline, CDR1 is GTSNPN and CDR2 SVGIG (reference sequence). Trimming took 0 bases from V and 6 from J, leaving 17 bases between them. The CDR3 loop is CAWSVVGPQRAGELFF. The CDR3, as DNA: TGTGCCTGGAGTGTTGTTGGGCCACAGCGGGCCGGGGAGCTGTTTTTT.

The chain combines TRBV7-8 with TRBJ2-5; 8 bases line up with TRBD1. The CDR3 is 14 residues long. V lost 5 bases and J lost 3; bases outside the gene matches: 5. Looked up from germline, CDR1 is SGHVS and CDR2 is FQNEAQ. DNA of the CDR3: TGTGCCAGCAGCCGAGACAGGGGAGAAGAGACCCAGTACTTC. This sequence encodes CASSRDRGEETQYF.

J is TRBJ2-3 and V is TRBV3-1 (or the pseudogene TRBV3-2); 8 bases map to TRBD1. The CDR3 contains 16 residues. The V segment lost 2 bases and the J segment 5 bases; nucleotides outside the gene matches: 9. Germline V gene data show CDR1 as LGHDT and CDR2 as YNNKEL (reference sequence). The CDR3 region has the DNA TGTGCCAGCAGCCAAACCGACAGGGGCATCGGAGATACGCAGTATTTT. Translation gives CASSQTDRGIGDTQYF.

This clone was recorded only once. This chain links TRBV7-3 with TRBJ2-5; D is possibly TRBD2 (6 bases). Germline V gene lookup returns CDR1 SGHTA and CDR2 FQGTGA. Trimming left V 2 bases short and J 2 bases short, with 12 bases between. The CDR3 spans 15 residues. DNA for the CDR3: TGTGCCAGCAGCTTAGCAGCGGGCCTACAAGAGACCCAGTACTTC. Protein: CASSLAAGLQETQYF. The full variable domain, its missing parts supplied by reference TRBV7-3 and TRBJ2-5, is GAGVSQTPSNKVTEKGKYVELRCDPISGHTALYWYRQSLGQGPEFLIYFQGTGAADDSGLPNDRFFAVRPEGSVSTLKIQRTERGDSAVYLCASSLAAGLQETQYFGPGTRLLVL.

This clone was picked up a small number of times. The CDR3 region is CASSEERAMDTQYF. As DNA, the CDR3 is TGTGCCAGCAGTGAAGAGAGGGCCATGGATACGCAGTATTTT. The chain carries TRBV2 and TRBJ2-3; D perhaps matches TRBD2 (5 bases). The ends were cut back, 1 base at V and 6 bases at J, with 11 bases in the middle. Per germline, CDR1 SNHLY and CDR2 FYNNEI. The CDR3 consists of 14 residues. The whole variable domain, remainder taken from reference TRBV2 and TRBJ2-3, is EPEVTQTPSHQVTQMGQEVILRCVPISNHLYFYWYRQILGQKVEFLVSFYNNEISEKSEIFDDQFSVERPDGSNFTLKIRSTKLEDSAMYFCASSEERAMDTQYFGPGTRLTVL.

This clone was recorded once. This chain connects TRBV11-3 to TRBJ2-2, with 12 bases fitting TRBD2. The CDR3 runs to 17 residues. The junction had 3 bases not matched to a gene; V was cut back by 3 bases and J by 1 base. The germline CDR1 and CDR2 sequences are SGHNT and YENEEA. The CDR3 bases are TGTGCCAGCAGCTTTCGACTAGCGGGGGAGAACACCGGGGAGCTGTTTTTT. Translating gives CASSFRLAGENTGELFF.

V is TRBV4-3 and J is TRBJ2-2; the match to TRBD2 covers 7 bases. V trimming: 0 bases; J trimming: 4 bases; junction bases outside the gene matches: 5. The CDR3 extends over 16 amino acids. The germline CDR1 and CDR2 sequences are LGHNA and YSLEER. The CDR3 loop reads CASSQDRGGGTGELFF. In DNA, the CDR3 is TGCGCCAGCAGCCAAGATAGGGGCGGGGGCACCGGGGAGCTGTTTTTT.

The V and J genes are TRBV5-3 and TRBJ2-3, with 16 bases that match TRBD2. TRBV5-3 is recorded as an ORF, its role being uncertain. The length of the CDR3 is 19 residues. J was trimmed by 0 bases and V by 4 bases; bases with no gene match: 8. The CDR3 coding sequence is TGTGCCAGAAGCATCACCGGGACTAGCGGGGGGGCCAGCACAGATACGCAGTATTTT. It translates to CARSITGTSGGASTDTQYF.

The CDR3 DNA sequence: TGTGCCAGCAGTTTAGGGGCGGGGGGCGGCAATCAGCCCCAGCATTTT. Translating gives CASSLGAGGGNQPQHF. J is TRBJ1-5 and V is TRBV28; D possibly corresponds to TRBD1 (6 bases). The CDR3 has 16 amino acids. With 2 bases removed from V and 2 bases from J, the gap between germline ends came to 13 bases. Germline V lookup: CDR1 MDHEN, CDR2 SYDVKM.